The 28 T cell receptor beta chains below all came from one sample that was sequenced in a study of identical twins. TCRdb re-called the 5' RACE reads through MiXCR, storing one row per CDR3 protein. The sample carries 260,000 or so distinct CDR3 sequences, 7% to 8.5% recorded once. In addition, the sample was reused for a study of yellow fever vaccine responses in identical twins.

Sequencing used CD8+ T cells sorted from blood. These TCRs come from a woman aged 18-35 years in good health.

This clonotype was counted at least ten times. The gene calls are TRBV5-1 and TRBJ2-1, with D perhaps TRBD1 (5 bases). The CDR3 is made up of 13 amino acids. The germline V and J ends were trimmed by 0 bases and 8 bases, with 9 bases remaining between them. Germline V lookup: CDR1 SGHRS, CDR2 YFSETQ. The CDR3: CASSLEAGHEQFF. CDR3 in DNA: TGCGCCAGCAGCTTGGAGGCAGGGCATGAGCAGTTCTTC.

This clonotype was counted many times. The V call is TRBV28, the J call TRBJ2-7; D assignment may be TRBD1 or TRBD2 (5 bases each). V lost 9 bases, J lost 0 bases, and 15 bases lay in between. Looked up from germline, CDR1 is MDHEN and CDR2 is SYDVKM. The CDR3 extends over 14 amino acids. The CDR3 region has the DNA TGTGCCAGTACGAGGGGCAGTTTCTCCTACGAGCAGTACTTC. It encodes CASTRGSFSYEQYF. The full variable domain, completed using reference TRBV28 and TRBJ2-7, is DVKVTQSSRYLVKRTGEKVFLECVQDMDHENMFWYRQDPGLGLRLIYFSYDVKMKEKGDIPEGYSVSREKKERFSLILESASTNQTSMYLCASTRGSFSYEQYFGPGTRLTVT.

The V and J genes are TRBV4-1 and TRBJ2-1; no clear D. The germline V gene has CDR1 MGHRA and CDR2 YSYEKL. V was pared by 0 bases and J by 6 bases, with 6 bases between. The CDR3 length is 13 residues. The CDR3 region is CASSQEGPNEQFF. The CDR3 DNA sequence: TGCGCCAGCAGCCAAGAAGGGCCCAATGAGCAGTTCTTC.

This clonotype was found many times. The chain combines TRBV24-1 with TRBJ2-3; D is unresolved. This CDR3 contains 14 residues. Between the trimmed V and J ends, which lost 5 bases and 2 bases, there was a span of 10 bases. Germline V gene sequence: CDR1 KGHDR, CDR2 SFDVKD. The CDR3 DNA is TGTGCCACCAGTGGCGAGGACGCCACAGATACGCAGTATTTT. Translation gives CATSGEDATDTQYF.

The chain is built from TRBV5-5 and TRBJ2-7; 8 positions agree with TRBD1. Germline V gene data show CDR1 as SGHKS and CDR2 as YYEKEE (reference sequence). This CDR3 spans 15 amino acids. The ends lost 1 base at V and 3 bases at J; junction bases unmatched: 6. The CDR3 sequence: CASSLSATGDYEQYV. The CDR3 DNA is TGTGCCAGCAGCTTGTCCGCGACAGGGGACTACGAGCAGTACGTC.

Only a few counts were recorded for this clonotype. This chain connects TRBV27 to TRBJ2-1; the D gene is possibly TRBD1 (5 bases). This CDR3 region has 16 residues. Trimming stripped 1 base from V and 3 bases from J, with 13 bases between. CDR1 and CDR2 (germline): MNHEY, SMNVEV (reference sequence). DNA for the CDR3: TGTGCCAGCAGTTTATTGGGTGGGGCCCTCTACAATGAGCAGTTCTTC. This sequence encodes CASSLLGGALYNEQFF.

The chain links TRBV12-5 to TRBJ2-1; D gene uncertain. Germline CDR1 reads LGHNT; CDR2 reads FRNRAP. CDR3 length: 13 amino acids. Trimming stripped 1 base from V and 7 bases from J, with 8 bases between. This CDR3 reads CASGLGPTNEQFF. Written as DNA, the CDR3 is TGTGCTAGTGGTTTGGGTCCTACTAATGAGCAGTTCTTC.

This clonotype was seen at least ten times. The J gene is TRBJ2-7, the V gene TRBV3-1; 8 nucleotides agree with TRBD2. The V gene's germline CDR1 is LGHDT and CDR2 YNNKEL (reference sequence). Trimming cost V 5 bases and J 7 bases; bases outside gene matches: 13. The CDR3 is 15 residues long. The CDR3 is CASSSLSGILTEQYF. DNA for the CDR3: TGTGCCAGCAGCTCTCTTAGCGGGATCTTGACTGAGCAGTACTTC.

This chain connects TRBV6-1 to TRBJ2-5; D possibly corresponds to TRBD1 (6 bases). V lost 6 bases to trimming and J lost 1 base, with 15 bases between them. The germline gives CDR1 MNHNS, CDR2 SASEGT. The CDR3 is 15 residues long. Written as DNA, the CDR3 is TGTGCCAGCAGCCCCTGGGGGACATTCCAAGAGACCCAGTACTTC. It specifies CASSPWGTFQETQYF.

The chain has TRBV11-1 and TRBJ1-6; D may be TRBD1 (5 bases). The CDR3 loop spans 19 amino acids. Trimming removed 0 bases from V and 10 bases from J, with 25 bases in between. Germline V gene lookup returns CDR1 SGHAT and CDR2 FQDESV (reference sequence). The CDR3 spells CASSLALFDGGDGGSPLHF. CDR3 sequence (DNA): TGTGCCAGCAGCTTAGCGCTTTTCGATGGTGGCGACGGGGGATCACCCCTCCACTTT.

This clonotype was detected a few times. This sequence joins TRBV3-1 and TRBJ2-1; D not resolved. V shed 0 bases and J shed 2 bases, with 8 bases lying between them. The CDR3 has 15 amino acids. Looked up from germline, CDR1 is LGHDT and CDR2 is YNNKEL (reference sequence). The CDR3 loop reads CASSQEVGAYNEQFF. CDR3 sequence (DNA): TGTGCCAGCAGCCAAGAAGTTGGAGCCTACAATGAGCAGTTCTTC.

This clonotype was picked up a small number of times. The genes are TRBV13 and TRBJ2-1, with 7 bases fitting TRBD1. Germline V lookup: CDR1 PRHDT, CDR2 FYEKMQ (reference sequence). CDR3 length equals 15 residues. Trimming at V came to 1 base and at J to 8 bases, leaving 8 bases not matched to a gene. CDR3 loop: CASSLDATGSYEQFF. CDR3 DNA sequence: TGTGCCAGCAGCTTAGATGCGACAGGGAGCTATGAGCAGTTCTTC.

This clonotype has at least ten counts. CDR3: CASSDGPLSTDTQYF. The CDR3 DNA sequence: TGCGCCAGCAGTGACGGACCTCTTAGCACAGATACGCAGTATTTT. The V and J genes are TRBV10-1 and TRBJ2-3; D call uncertain. V lost 3 bases and J lost 0, with 10 bases in between. CDR1 WNHNN and CDR2 SYGVQD come from the germline V gene (reference sequence). CDR3 length equals 15 residues.

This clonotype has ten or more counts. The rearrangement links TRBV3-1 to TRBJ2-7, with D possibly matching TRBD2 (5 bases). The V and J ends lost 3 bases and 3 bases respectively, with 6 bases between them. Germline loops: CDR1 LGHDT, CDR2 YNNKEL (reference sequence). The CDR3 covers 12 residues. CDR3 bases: TGTGCCAGCAGCCAGGGAGACTACGAGCAGTACTTC. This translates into CASSQGDYEQYF.

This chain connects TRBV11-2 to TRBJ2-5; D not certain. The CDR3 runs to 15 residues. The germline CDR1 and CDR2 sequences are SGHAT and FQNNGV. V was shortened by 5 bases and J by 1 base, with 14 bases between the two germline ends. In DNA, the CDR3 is TGTGCCAGCAGCCCTAATTCAGGCTTCCAAGAGACCCAGTACTTC. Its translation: CASSPNSGFQETQYF.

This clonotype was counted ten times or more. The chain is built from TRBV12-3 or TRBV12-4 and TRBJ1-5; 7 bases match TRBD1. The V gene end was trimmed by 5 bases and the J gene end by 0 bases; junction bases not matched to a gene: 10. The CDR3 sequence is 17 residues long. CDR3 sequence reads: CASSARTGPYSNQPQHF. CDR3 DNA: TGTGCCAGCAGTGCTCGGACAGGCCCCTATAGCAATCAGCCCCAGCATTTT.

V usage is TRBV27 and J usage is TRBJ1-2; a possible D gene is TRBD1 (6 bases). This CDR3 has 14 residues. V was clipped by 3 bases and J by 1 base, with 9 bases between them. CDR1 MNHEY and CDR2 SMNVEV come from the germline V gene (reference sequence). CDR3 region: CASSFGQHNYGYTF. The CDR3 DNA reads TGTGCCAGCAGTTTCGGACAGCATAACTATGGCTACACCTTC.

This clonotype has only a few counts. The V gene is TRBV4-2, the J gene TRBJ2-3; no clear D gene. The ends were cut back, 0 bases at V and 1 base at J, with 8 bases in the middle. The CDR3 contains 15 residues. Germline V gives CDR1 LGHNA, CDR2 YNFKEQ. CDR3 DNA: TGTGCCAGCAGCCAAGACTCCCAGCGCACAGATACGCAGTATTTT. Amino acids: CASSQDSQRTDTQYF.

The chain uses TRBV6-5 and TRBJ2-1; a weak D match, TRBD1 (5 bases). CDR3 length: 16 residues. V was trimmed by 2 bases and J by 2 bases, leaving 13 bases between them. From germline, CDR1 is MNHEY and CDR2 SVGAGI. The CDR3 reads CASSYQGLGPYNEQFF. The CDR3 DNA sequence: TGTGCCAGCAGTTACCAGGGCCTCGGCCCCTACAATGAGCAGTTCTTC.

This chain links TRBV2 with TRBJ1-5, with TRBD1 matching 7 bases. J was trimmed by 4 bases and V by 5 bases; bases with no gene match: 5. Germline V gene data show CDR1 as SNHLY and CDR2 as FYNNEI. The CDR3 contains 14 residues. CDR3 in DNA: TGTGCCAGCAGTTCCGGGACAGAGAATCAGCCCCAGCATTTT. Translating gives CASSSGTENQPQHF.

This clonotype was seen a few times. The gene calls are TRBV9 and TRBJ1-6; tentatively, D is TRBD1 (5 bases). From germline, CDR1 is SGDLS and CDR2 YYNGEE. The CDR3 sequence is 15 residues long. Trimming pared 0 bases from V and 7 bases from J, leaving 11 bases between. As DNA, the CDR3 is TGTGCCAGCAGCGTAGAGGGGCAGCCGAATTCACCCCTCCACTTT. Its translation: CASSVEGQPNSPLHF.

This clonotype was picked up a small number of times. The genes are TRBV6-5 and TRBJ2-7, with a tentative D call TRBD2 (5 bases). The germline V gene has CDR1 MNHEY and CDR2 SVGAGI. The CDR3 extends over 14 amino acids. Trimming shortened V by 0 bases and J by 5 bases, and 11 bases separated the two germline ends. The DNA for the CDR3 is TGTGCCAGCAGTTACTCGTCGGGGAAGAACGAGCAGTACTTC. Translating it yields CASSYSSGKNEQYF.

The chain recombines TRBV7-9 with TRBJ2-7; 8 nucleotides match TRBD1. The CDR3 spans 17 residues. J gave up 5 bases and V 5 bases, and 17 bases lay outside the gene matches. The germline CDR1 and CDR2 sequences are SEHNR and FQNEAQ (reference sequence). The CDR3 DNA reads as TGTGCCAGCAGCCCATTGGTGGGAGGACAGGGTTTCGACGAGCAGTACTTC. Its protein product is CASSPLVGGQGFDEQYF. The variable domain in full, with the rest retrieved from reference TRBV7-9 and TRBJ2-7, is DTGVSQNPRHKITKRGQNVTFRCDPISEHNRLYWYRQTLGQGPEFLTYFQNEAQLEKSRLLSDRFSAERPKGSFSTLEIQRTEQGDSAMYLCASSPLVGGQGFDEQYFGPGTRLTVT.

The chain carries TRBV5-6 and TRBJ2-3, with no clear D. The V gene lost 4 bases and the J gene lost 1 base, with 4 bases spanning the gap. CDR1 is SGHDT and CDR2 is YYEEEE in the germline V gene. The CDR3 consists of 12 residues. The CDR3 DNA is TGTGCCAGCAGCGAACGCACAGATACGCAGTATTTT. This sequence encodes CASSERTDTQYF.

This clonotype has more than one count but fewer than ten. CDR3 in amino acids: CATSDNDRTDTQYF. The CDR3 bases are TGTGCCACCAGTGACAACGACCGCACAGATACGCAGTATTTT. The V gene is TRBV24-1, the J gene TRBJ2-3; the D is unclear. V was cut by 4 bases and J by 1 base, with 8 bases left in between. Germline CDR1 is KGHDR and CDR2 is SFDVKD. The CDR3 contains 14 residues.

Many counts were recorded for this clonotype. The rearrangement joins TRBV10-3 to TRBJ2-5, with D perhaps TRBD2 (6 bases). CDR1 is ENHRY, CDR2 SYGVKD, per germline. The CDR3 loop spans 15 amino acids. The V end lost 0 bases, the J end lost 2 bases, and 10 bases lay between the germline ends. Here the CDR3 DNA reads TGTGCCATCAGTGAGTCATGGGGAGGACAAGAGACCCAGTACTTC. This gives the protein CAISESWGGQETQYF.

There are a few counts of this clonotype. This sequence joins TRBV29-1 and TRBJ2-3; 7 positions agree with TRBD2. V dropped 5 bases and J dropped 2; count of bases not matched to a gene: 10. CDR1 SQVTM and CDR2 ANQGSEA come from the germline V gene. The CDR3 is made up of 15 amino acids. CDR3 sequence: CSVPPVGGNTDTQYF. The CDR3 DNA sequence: TGCAGCGTTCCGCCTGTCGGGGGGAACACAGATACGCAGTATTTT.

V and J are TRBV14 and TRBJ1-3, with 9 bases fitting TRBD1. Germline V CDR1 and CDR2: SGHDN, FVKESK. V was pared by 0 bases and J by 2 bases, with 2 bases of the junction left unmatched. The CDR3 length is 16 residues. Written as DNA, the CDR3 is TGTGCCAGCAGCCAAGAACAGGGGGCCGCTGGAAACACCATATATTTT. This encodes CASSQEQGAAGNTIYF.